This TCR beta chain was sequenced during a study of CD8+CD57+ T cells in acquired aplastic anemia. Across the study: Sorted CD4+ and CD8+ cells gave an average of roughly 3.5 ug of DNA. About 10 million reads, on average, were obtained for CD4+ cells from healthy donors. Study observations and caveats: Between patients and controls, about 30 CD8+ CDR3 sequences were found in common.

The template used for profiling TCR beta VDJ and CDR3 was genomic DNA. In TCRdb, the reads were re-called with MiXCR into one record per CDR3 protein. The sample has about 190,000 distinct CDR3 sequences; approximately 49% are singletons. Points on this clonotype: Its antigen is undetermined.

The sample consisted of sorted CD4+, CD8+, or CD8+CD57+ T cells (not recorded which) from PBMCs. This clonotype was sampled from a human donor in good health, serving as a control.

The CDR3 loop reads CASSVEVGPRVSQFF. The CDR3 DNA reads as TGTGCCAGCAGCGTAGAGGTAGGGCCAAGGGTGTCGCAGTTCTTC. The chain uses TRBV9 and TRBJ2-1; D ambiguous. The CDR3 is 15 residues long. From germline, CDR1 is SGDLS and CDR2 YYNGEE. V was clipped by 0 bases and J by 12 bases, with 19 bases between them.